Described below is a single TCR beta chain sequence and its context. The method was immunoSEQ multiplex PCR; TCRdb's version includes in-frame clones alone and lacks a portion of them. The sample records approximately 130,000 clones, 86% being singletons. This record belongs to a study of blood T cell repertoires in COVID-19. Turning to the study itself: Acute and convalescent COVID-19 specimens originated in the United States, Italy and Spain. From T cells, B-cell-depleted T cells, or PBMCs came the material, which was cDNA or gDNA.

The germline gives CDR1 SGHVS, CDR2 FNYEAQ. CDR3 length: 12 amino acids. The germline V and J ends were trimmed by 1 base and 5 bases, with 5 bases remaining between them. V is TRBV7-6 and J is TRBJ2-5, with unresolved D. Material for sequencing was peripheral blood. The clonotype originates from a woman between 50 and 59 years old who had recovered from COVID-19. CDR3 DNA sequence: TGTGCCAGCAGCTTAGACCGGGAGACCCAGTACTTC. It specifies CASSLDRETQYF.